This T cell receptor (beta chain) came from a study of radiotherapy plus CTLA-4 blockade in lung cancer (dated by TCRdb to the late 2010s). With respect to the entire study: Objective responses were observed in 15% to 20% of enrolled patients, and disease control was achieved in approximately 30%.

In this study, focal radiation therapy paired with CTLA-4 blockade (ipilimumab) was tested in patients who had chemo-refractory metastatic non-small-cell lung cancer. The paper as a whole reports these results and caveats: The strongest predictors of response, as reported, were early dynamic changes in blood T cell clones along with a rise in serum interferon-beta after radiation. After treatment with radiotherapy and ipilimumab, TCR clones that originated in tumors expanded in peripheral blood.

The CDR3 holds 15 amino acids from the cysteine to the phenylalanine. Only the CDR3 DNA stays, 45 bases, in frame from base 1. The germline V gene supplies CDR1 SGHRS and CDR2 YFSETQ. V loses 3 bases at its end and J loses 3 bases; junction bases beyond the gene matches: 2. Comment on this clone: Which antigen it targets is not known. Qualities for individual bases were not recorded, and no much larger clone is one base off.

Library preparation used the immunoSEQ multiplex PCR assay. Imported from immuneACCESS, the table was reduced by TCRdb to in-frame sequences with V and J called. These copies leave out some clones; in studies compared against another copy, an unresolved V gene accounts for under half, and the cause of the remainder is not known. The sample includes 90,000 or so clones, with around four fifths observed a single time. The ten largest account for roughly 0.84% of the sample. This TCR came from a human donor with non-small cell lung cancer who had stable disease on radiotherapy plus ipilimumab. Rearrangement joined TRBV5-1 to TRBJ2-7; a stretch of 14 junction bases matches TRBD2. Sequencing used peripheral blood, obtained from a patient treated with radiotherapy plus ipilimumab. In nucleotides, the sequence is TGCGCCAGCAGCTCCGGACTAGCGGGAGGCTACGAGCAGTACTTC. Its amino acids are CASSSGLAGGYEQYF. Extended through the reference TRBV5-1 and TRBJ2-7 proteins, this CDR3 yields the full variable domain: KAGVTQTPRYLIKTRGQQVTLSCSPISGHRSVSWYQQTPGQGLQFLFEYFSETQRNKGNFPGRFSGRQFSNSRSEMNVSTLELGDSALYLCASSSGLAGGYEQYFGPGTRLTVT.